These T cell receptor beta chains were read from a single sample in a study of T cells after yellow fever vaccination. A single record per CDR3 protein comes from TCRdb applying MiXCR to the 5' RACE reads. The sample contains a few hundred thousand distinct CDR3 sequences, 8.5% to 10% of which appear only once. Material: CD4+ T cells sorted from PBMCs, obtained 5 days after the yellow fever booster vaccination. Receptors originate from a man aged 18 to 29 who received the YFV17D yellow fever vaccine. Each CDR3 is given with its conserved first and last residue. The D gene is left open where the match is weak. The size of a clone is reported for some rows only, either as once, few or many, or as a class for expanded clones.

j_call v_call clone_size d_call cdr3_aa cdr3_nt
TRBJ2-7 TRBV5-1 many . CASSVDVRDPYEQYF TGCGCCAGCAGCGTTGACGTTCGTGATCCGTACGAGCAGTACTTC
TRBJ2-2 TRBV4-3 . . CASSQEGLIGELFF TGCGCCAGCAGCCAAGAGGGGTTGATCGGGGAGCTGTTTTTT
TRBJ1-2 TRBV4-1 few . CASSRDGRYGYTF TGCGCCAGCAGCCGGGACGGACGCTATGGCTACACCTTC
TRBJ1-4 TRBV10-3 . . CAISEAVTNEKLFF TGTGCCATCAGTGAGGCTGTAACTAATGAAAAACTGTTTTTT
TRBJ2-2 TRBV6-1 . TRBD1 CASRTGQGASGELFF TGTGCCAGCAGGACCGGACAGGGGGCTTCCGGGGAGCTGTTTTTT
TRBJ2-7 TRBV5-1 . TRBD2 CASSPGLAGIYEQYF TGCGCCAGCAGCCCCGGCCTAGCGGGGATCTACGAGCAGTACTTC
TRBJ2-1 TRBV11-2 . TRBD2 CASRRGGAGEQFF TGTGCCAGCCGCCGGGGGGGGGCCGGAGAGCAGTTCTTC
TRBJ1-1 TRBV20-1 . TRBD1 CSAPTGAGTEAFF TGCAGTGCTCCGACAGGGGCTGGGACTGAAGCTTTCTTT
TRBJ2-3 TRBV5-1 many TRBD2 CASSFSPGTSVLDTQYF TGCGCCAGCAGCTTTTCTCCCGGGACTAGCGTTCTTGATACGCAGTATTTT
TRBJ2-3 TRBV7-9 many . CASSPIQDTQYF TGTGCCAGCAGCCCCATTCAAGATACGCAGTATTTT
TRBJ1-1 TRBV12-3/TRBV12-4 few TRBD1 CASTGGGGTNTEAFF TGTGCCAGCACTGGTGGAGGGGGCACGAACACTGAAGCTTTCTTT
TRBJ2-3 TRBV15 . . CATSRRTGLGTDTQYF TGTGCCACCAGCAGGAGAACAGGGCTGGGTACAGATACGCAGTATTTT
TRBJ2-5 TRBV7-9 . TRBD1 CASSIWTGQETQYF TGTGCCAGCAGCATTTGGACAGGCCAAGAGACCCAGTACTTC
TRBJ2-1 TRBV7-3 few TRBD1 CASSYRTGSSYNEQFF TGTGCCAGCAGCTACCGGACAGGGAGCTCCTACAATGAGCAGTTCTTC
TRBJ1-2 TRBV6-5 . TRBD1 CASSYSRGRFGYGYTF TGTGCCAGCAGTTACTCGAGGGGGCGGTTTGGCTATGGCTACACCTTC
TRBJ2-3 TRBV5-4 . . CASSLGAGYTQYF TGTGCCAGCAGCTTGGGCGCAGGGTACACGCAGTATTTT
TRBJ2-3 TRBV7-6 . TRBD1 CASSSELRDRDHTQYF TGTGCCAGCAGCTCAGAGCTCCGGGACAGGGATCATACGCAGTATTTT
TRBJ2-1 TRBV20-1 . . CSARDTSGSQFF TGCAGTGCTAGAGATACGAGCGGCTCGCAGTTCTTC
TRBJ2-3 TRBV18 few TRBD1 CASSPRTGVGTDTQYF TGTGCCAGCTCACCCCGGACAGGGGTGGGAACAGATACGCAGTATTTT
TRBJ2-3 TRBV5-5 . . CASSTQSTDTQYF TGTGCCAGCAGCACCCAAAGCACAGATACGCAGTATTTT
TRBJ1-6 TRBV27 few . CASSFGPVSPLHF TGTGCCAGCAGTTTCGGGCCAGTTTCACCCCTCCACTTT
TRBJ2-3 TRBV7-2 few . CASSLGSIPDTQYF TGTGCCAGCAGCTTAGGTTCAATCCCAGATACGCAGTATTTT
TRBJ1-1 TRBV20-1 . . CSARAAGGHTEAFF TGCAGTGCTAGAGCCGCGGGGGGACACACTGAAGCTTTCTTT
TRBJ2-1 TRBV15 few TRBD2 CATSSPTSGGAWDEQFF TGTGCCACCAGCAGCCCGACTAGCGGGGGGGCTTGGGATGAGCAGTTCTTC